The rows below give T cell receptor beta chains drawn from one sample of a study of a mutant IDH1 vaccine in newly diagnosed glioma. TCRdb's copy holds only in-frame clones and misses some; the assay was immunoSEQ multiplex PCR. The data contain approximately 39,000 clones, 80% to 90% of them singletons. The antigens of these receptors remain unknown. The starting material was PBMCs, obtained from a glioma patient whose treatment included an IDH1 peptide vaccine. These receptors were collected from a man aged 50 or older with glioma. CDR3s include the opening cysteine and the closing phenylalanine or tryptophan. Fields, in order: D gene, clone size, V gene, J gene, CDR3 protein, CDR3 DNA. The D gene is left open where the match is weak. Only some rows state a clone size, as once, few, many or a class for expanded clones.

d_gene: -
abundance: -
v_gene: TRBV7-9
j_gene: TRBJ2-3
CDR3aa: CASSLEGSADTQYF
CDR3nt: TGTGCCAGCAGCTTAGAAGGCAGCGCAGATACGCAGTATTTT

d_gene: TRBD2
abundance: few
v_gene: TRBV2
j_gene: TRBJ2-5
CDR3aa: CASSERRGYQETQYF
CDR3nt: TGTGCCAGCAGTGAAAGGCGGGGGTACCAAGAGACCCAGTACTTC

d_gene: TRBD1
abundance: -
v_gene: TRBV11-2
j_gene: TRBJ2-1
CDR3aa: CASSQDRGEYNEQFF
CDR3nt: TGTGCCAGCAGCCAAGACAGGGGCGAATACAATGAGCAGTTCTTC

d_gene: -
abundance: -
v_gene: TRBV14
j_gene: TRBJ1-1
CDR3aa: CASSQGGMGTWGTEAFF
CDR3nt: TGTGCCAGCAGCCAAGGGGGTATGGGAACTTGGGGCACTGAAGCTTTCTTT

d_gene: -
abundance: -
v_gene: TRBV28
j_gene: TRBJ2-2
CDR3aa: CASSLWRLPTGPGELFF
CDR3nt: TGTGCCAGCAGTTTATGGAGACTACCAACTGGGCCCGGGGAGCTGTTTTTT

d_gene: -
abundance: -
v_gene: TRBV7-2
j_gene: TRBJ2-7
CDR3aa: CASSLNYRDEQYF
CDR3nt: TGTGCCAGCAGCTTAAATTATAGGGACGAGCAGTACTTC

d_gene: -
abundance: -
v_gene: TRBV5-1
j_gene: TRBJ2-7
CDR3aa: CASSLEGTRNYEQYF
CDR3nt: TGCGCCAGCAGCTTGGAGGGGACACGCAACTACGAGCAGTACTTC

d_gene: -
abundance: few
v_gene: TRBV19
j_gene: TRBJ1-3
CDR3aa: CASSMEGLSGNTIYF
CDR3nt: TGTGCCAGTAGTATGGAGGGCTTGTCCGGAAACACCATATATTTT

d_gene: -
abundance: -
v_gene: TRBV6-6
j_gene: TRBJ2-7
CDR3aa: CASRARRGPYEQYF
CDR3nt: TGTGCCAGCAGAGCACGGAGGGGGCCTTACGAGCAGTACTTC

d_gene: TRBD1
abundance: few
v_gene: TRBV19
j_gene: TRBJ1-2
CDR3aa: CASIPRDSYGYTF
CDR3nt: TGTGCCAGTATTCCAAGGGACAGCTATGGCTACACCTTC

d_gene: -
abundance: -
v_gene: TRBV4-3
j_gene: TRBJ2-5
CDR3aa: CASSGGGGGRETQYF
CDR3nt: TGCGCCAGCAGCGGCGGGGGAGGGGGTCGAGAGACCCAGTACTTC

d_gene: -
abundance: -
v_gene: TRBV27
j_gene: TRBJ1-1
CDR3aa: CASSSPGRPMNTEAFF
CDR3nt: TGTGCCAGCAGTTCCCCTGGAAGACCCATGAACACTGAAGCTTTCTTT

d_gene: -
abundance: -
v_gene: TRBV5-6
j_gene: TRBJ1-6
CDR3aa: CASNPGHAGSYNSPLHF
CDR3nt: TGTGCCAGCAACCCGGGACACGCAGGCTCCTATAATTCACCCCTCCACTTT

d_gene: -
abundance: -
v_gene: TRBV7-2
j_gene: TRBJ2-3
CDR3aa: CASSDLGWGTDTQYF
CDR3nt: TGTGCCAGCAGCGATTTAGGTTGGGGCACAGATACGCAGTATTTT

d_gene: TRBD1
abundance: -
v_gene: TRBV7-3
j_gene: TRBJ2-1
CDR3aa: CASSSTGTGGNEQFF
CDR3nt: TGTGCCAGCAGCTCGACCGGGACAGGGGGCAATGAGCAGTTCTTC

d_gene: -
abundance: -
v_gene: TRBV7-9
j_gene: TRBJ2-1
CDR3aa: CASSLEGGESYNEQFF
CDR3nt: TGTGCCAGCAGCTTAGAGGGGGGGGAGTCCTACAATGAGCAGTTCTTC

d_gene: TRBD1
abundance: -
v_gene: TRBV30
j_gene: TRBJ2-7
CDR3aa: CAWRGTAKAYEQYF
CDR3nt: TGTGCCTGGAGAGGGACAGCCAAGGCGTACGAGCAGTACTTC

d_gene: TRBD1
abundance: once
v_gene: TRBV6-5
j_gene: TRBJ1-3
CDR3aa: CASSLQGAAGNTIYF
CDR3nt: TGTGCCAGCAGCTTACAGGGGGCAGCTGGAAACACCATATATTTT

d_gene: TRBD1
abundance: -
v_gene: TRBV5-1
j_gene: TRBJ2-3
CDR3aa: CASSLAPGQTTDTQYF
CDR3nt: TGCGCCAGCAGCTTGGCCCCGGGACAGACCACAGATACGCAGTATTTT

d_gene: -
abundance: -
v_gene: TRBV7-9
j_gene: TRBJ1-5
CDR3aa: CASSLGGEAGPQHF
CDR3nt: TGTGCCAGCAGCTTAGGGGGAGAGGCCGGGCCCCAGCATTTT

d_gene: TRBD2
abundance: -
v_gene: TRBV5-1
j_gene: TRBJ2-1
CDR3aa: CASSFSGGDNEQFF
CDR3nt: TGCGCCAGCAGCTTTAGCGGGGGGGACAATGAGCAGTTCTTC

d_gene: -
abundance: -
v_gene: TRBV6-5
j_gene: TRBJ2-7
CDR3aa: CASTGPSYEQYF
CDR3nt: TGTGCCAGCACGGGCCCATCCTACGAGCAGTACTTC

d_gene: TRBD1
abundance: -
v_gene: TRBV29-1
j_gene: TRBJ2-1
CDR3aa: CSVNRQGSRGNEQFF
CDR3nt: TGCAGCGTTAACCGACAGGGGTCTCGAGGCAATGAGCAGTTCTTC

d_gene: TRBD1
abundance: -
v_gene: TRBV19
j_gene: TRBJ2-7
CDR3aa: CASSTGQAWEQYF
CDR3nt: TGTGCCAGTAGTACAGGACAGGCCTGGGAGCAGTACTTC

d_gene: -
abundance: -
v_gene: TRBV28
j_gene: TRBJ2-1
CDR3aa: CASSPGSISYNEQFF
CDR3nt: TGTGCCAGCAGTCCAGGATCTATATCGTACAATGAGCAGTTCTTC

d_gene: -
abundance: few
v_gene: TRBV10-2
j_gene: TRBJ1-5
CDR3aa: CASSRSGGDQPQHF
CDR3nt: TGCGCCAGCAGTAGGAGTGGTGGAGATCAGCCCCAGCATTTT

d_gene: -
abundance: -
v_gene: TRBV2
j_gene: TRBJ1-2
CDR3aa: CASTFPGDYTF
CDR3nt: TGTGCCAGCACCTTTCCGGGAGACTACACCTTC

d_gene: TRBD1
abundance: -
v_gene: TRBV19
j_gene: TRBJ1-2
CDR3aa: CASSFPGQNYGYTF
CDR3nt: TGTGCCAGTAGTTTTCCGGGACAGAACTATGGCTACACCTTC

d_gene: -
abundance: -
v_gene: TRBV7-9
j_gene: TRBJ2-2
CDR3aa: CASSPGLPFGELFF
CDR3nt: TGTGCCAGCAGCCCGGGACTGCCTTTCGGGGAGCTGTTTTTT

d_gene: -
abundance: -
v_gene: TRBV2
j_gene: TRBJ1-2
CDR3aa: CASSEATESYGYTF
CDR3nt: TGTGCCAGCAGTGAAGCAACAGAAAGCTATGGCTACACCTTC

d_gene: -
abundance: -
v_gene: TRBV2
j_gene: TRBJ2-1
CDR3aa: CASSGLGRSDEQFF
CDR3nt: TGTGCCAGCAGTGGACTGGGGAGGAGCGATGAGCAGTTCTTC

d_gene: -
abundance: -
v_gene: TRBV7-9
j_gene: TRBJ1-1
CDR3aa: CASSTPVPGAEAFF
CDR3nt: TGTGCCAGCAGCACTCCGGTCCCCGGGGCTGAAGCTTTCTTT

d_gene: -
abundance: -
v_gene: TRBV27
j_gene: TRBJ2-2
CDR3aa: CASTWTGANTGELFF
CDR3nt: TGTGCCAGCACCTGGACGGGAGCGAACACCGGGGAGCTGTTTTTT

d_gene: TRBD1
abundance: once
v_gene: TRBV4-1
j_gene: TRBJ2-7
CDR3aa: CASSRSPQGIEQYF
CDR3nt: TGCGCCAGCAGCCGTTCTCCACAGGGGATCGAGCAGTACTTC

d_gene: -
abundance: -
v_gene: TRBV27
j_gene: TRBJ1-1
CDR3aa: CASSLLGGHSMNTEAFF
CDR3nt: TGTGCCAGCAGTTTATTGGGGGGACACTCCATGAACACTGAAGCTTTCTTT

d_gene: -
abundance: -
v_gene: TRBV5-1
j_gene: TRBJ1-1
CDR3aa: CASSSSGQTNTEAFF
CDR3nt: TGCGCCAGCAGCTCTTCCGGACAGACGAACACTGAAGCTTTCTTT

d_gene: -
abundance: -
v_gene: TRBV9
j_gene: TRBJ2-3
CDR3aa: CASSVVADPTDTQYF
CDR3nt: TGTGCCAGCAGCGTAGTGGCGGACCCCACAGATACGCAGTATTTT

d_gene: TRBD1
abundance: -
v_gene: TRBV7-9
j_gene: TRBJ2-7
CDR3aa: CASSDRDRGYEQYF
CDR3nt: TGTGCCAGCAGCGACCGGGACAGGGGTTACGAGCAGTACTTC

d_gene: TRBD1
abundance: -
v_gene: TRBV29-1
j_gene: TRBJ2-2
CDR3aa: CSAWDRGNTGELFF
CDR3nt: TGCAGCGCTTGGGACAGGGGGAACACCGGGGAGCTGTTTTTT

d_gene: -
abundance: -
v_gene: TRBV7-6
j_gene: TRBJ2-7
CDR3aa: CASSFSDRGGYEQYF
CDR3nt: TGTGCCAGCAGTTTTTCCGACAGAGGGGGCTACGAGCAGTACTTC

d_gene: TRBD2
abundance: -
v_gene: TRBV18
j_gene: TRBJ2-7
CDR3aa: CASSPTTSGTNEQYF
CDR3nt: TGTGCCAGCTCACCGACGACTAGCGGGACCAACGAGCAGTACTTC

d_gene: TRBD1
abundance: -
v_gene: TRBV6-6
j_gene: TRBJ2-5
CDR3aa: CASSYRDREETQYF
CDR3nt: TGTGCCAGCAGTTACAGGGACAGGGAAGAGACCCAGTACTTC

d_gene: -
abundance: -
v_gene: TRBV5-4
j_gene: TRBJ1-2
CDR3aa: CASSLDLGGYTF
CDR3nt: TGTGCCAGCAGCTTGGACCTGGGGGGCTACACCTTC